A single sample gave rise to the 7 T cell receptor beta chains below, sequenced in a study of blood T cells in healthy people across ages. It was with a sample-barcoded 5' primer and a J-beta primer mix that a second PCR of roughly 7 to 12 cycles was run. TCRdb processed the 5' RACE reads anew with MiXCR; each CDR3 protein has one entry. Among about 1.7 million distinct CDR3 sequences listed, 28% were seen once. Sequenced material: blood. These receptors were obtained from a woman in her 30s in good health.

This clonotype was seen more than once but under ten times. The genes are TRBV5-1 and TRBJ2-3, with D tentatively TRBD1 (5 bases). This CDR3 comprises 16 residues. Germline CDR1 reads SGHRS; CDR2 reads YFSETQ. The V end was cut by 4 bases, the J end by 5 bases, with 20 bases between. CDR3 protein: CASSLSIGQGEDTQYF. The CDR3 DNA sequence: TGCGCCAGCAGCCTCAGTATTGGCCAGGGTGAAGATACGCAGTATTTT.

This clonotype was detected ten times or more. V usage is TRBV10-3 and J usage is TRBJ1-2, with D unclear. V dropped 3 bases and J dropped 6 bases, with 8 bases sitting between them. The CDR3 is made up of 12 amino acids. Looked up from germline, CDR1 is ENHRY and CDR2 is SYGVKD. Here the CDR3 DNA reads TGTGCCATCAGTGACGGGAGAAATGGCTACACCTTC. Protein sequence: CAISDGRNGYTF.

The rearrangement joins TRBV7-9 to TRBJ1-1; no clear D gene. The V and J ends lost 2 bases and 3 bases respectively, with 7 bases between them. The V gene's germline CDR1 is SEHNR and CDR2 FQNEAQ (reference sequence). The CDR3 spans 13 residues. As DNA, the CDR3 is TGTGCCAGCAGCTTACTCTCGGACACTGAAGCTTTCTTT. This sequence encodes CASSLLSDTEAFF.

The chain is built from TRBV5-5 and TRBJ1-1; a weak D match, TRBD1 (5 bases). The CDR3 covers 16 residues. Between the trimmed V and J ends, which lost 0 bases and 0 bases, there was a span of 12 bases. The germline gives CDR1 SGHKS, CDR2 YYEKEE (reference sequence). The CDR3 sequence: CASSLALGTMNTEAFF. The CDR3 bases are TGTGCCAGCAGCTTGGCGCTGGGGACGATGAACACTGAAGCTTTCTTT.

In this sample, this clonotype turned up a few times. The chain's CDR3 is CASNRDRRNEQFF. CDR3 coding DNA: TGTGCCAGCAACCGGGACCGAAGGAATGAGCAGTTCTTC. The rearrangement links TRBV7-2 to TRBJ2-1; either TRBD1 or TRBD2 may supply D (5 bases each). V was trimmed by 7 bases and J by 7 bases, leaving 14 bases between them. Germline V gives CDR1 SGHTA, CDR2 FQGNSA. The CDR3 spans 13 residues.

This clonotype showed up just a few times. Here the CDR3 reads CASSLATAGVTQYF. CDR3 nucleotide sequence: TGTGCCAGCAGCTTAGCGACGGCAGGCGTGACCCAGTACTTC. The chain combines TRBV7-9 with TRBJ2-5; D remains unclear. CDR1 is SEHNR, CDR2 FQNEAQ, per germline (reference sequence). CDR3 length: 14 residues. Trimming removed 0 bases from V and 7 bases from J, with 12 bases in between.

This chain uses TRBV9 with TRBJ2-1; 8 bases agree with TRBD2. This CDR3 is built from 16 residues. The germline CDR1 and CDR2 sequences are SGDLS and YYNGEE. V lost 1 base to trimming and J lost 4 bases; unmatched junction nucleotides: 7. CDR3: CASSVSGTRGYNEQFF. CDR3 nucleotide sequence: TGTGCCAGCAGCGTATCCGGGACTAGAGGATACAATGAGCAGTTCTTC.